This section outlines one T cell receptor (beta chain) sequence together with its context. Its antigen target is currently unknown. No base quality information exists; no much larger clone differs at one position. The sample comes from a study of blood T cell repertoires in COVID-19 (dated by TCRdb to about 2020). General notes on the study: Collaborator samples came from the United States, Italy and Spain and covered acute and convalescent phases of COVID-19. The material from the prospective study consisted of cDNA or gDNA derived from T cells, B-cell-depleted T cells, or PBMCs. The dataset comprised deeply sampled blood TCRbeta repertoires from subjects exposed to, actively infected with, or recovered from COVID-19. The repertoires were made available in a free public database intended to serve as a resource for research on the immune response to SARS-CoV-2. Samples were obtained from the ongoing ImmuneRACE study (first 160 participants) and from roughly 1,300 subjects provided by 6 global collaborators. Nearly every sample came with metadata listing a de-identified subject ID, COVID-19 status, age in years and sex. Where available, HLA class I and class II types were obtained from metadata supplied by the sample provider rather than from assay-based typing.

Whole blood was collected in K2EDTA tubes by collaborating institutions according to the institutions' own protocols. For TCRbeta analysis, collaborators shipped samples as frozen whole blood, isolated PBMCs, or DNA extracted from either of those sample types. The germline V gene provides CDR1 SGHTA and CDR2 FQGNSA. From the cysteine through the phenylalanine, the CDR3 covers 16 amino acids. This entry keeps only the CDR3 DNA: 48 bases, framed from base 1. The junction shows trimming of 5 bases on V and 0 bases on J, plus 17 bases between the germline ends. General study outcomes and caveats: The quantity of clinical and demographic metadata differed by source and by participant and was supplied without curation.

TCRbeta CDR3 regions were amplified from genomic DNA using the immunoSEQ Assay, a bias-controlled multiplex PCR. The original methods were these. Nucleated cell counts per sample were estimated from amplification of reference gene primers within the assay. To quantify the absolute abundance of each unique TCRbeta CDR3 rearrangement, sequence reads were collapsed and filtered. For each sample, productive Simpson clonality was calculated as the square root of Simpson's diversity index across productive rearrangements. This is the immuneACCESS table as TCRdb keeps it, with only in-frame sequences that have V and J called. A part of the clones is gone; compared with another copy, unresolved V genes explain less than half, and the rest is unexplained. V and J calls and clone size are given by that table; D and trimming were obtained from the DNA. Present in this sample are 150,000 to 180,000 clones, roughly nine tenths of which were seen just once. The top ten clonotypes cover 0.55% of the sample.

The receptor chain draws on TRBV7-2 and TRBJ2-7; the D gene is perhaps TRBD2, on 7 matching bases. The TCR comes from a man over 45 with acute or convalescent COVID-19. The sample comprised peripheral blood. The nucleotide sequence is given as TGTGCCAGCAGCGATACGGGGAGGGGGTACTCCTACGAGCAGTACTTC. This is translated as CASSDTGRGYSYEQYF.